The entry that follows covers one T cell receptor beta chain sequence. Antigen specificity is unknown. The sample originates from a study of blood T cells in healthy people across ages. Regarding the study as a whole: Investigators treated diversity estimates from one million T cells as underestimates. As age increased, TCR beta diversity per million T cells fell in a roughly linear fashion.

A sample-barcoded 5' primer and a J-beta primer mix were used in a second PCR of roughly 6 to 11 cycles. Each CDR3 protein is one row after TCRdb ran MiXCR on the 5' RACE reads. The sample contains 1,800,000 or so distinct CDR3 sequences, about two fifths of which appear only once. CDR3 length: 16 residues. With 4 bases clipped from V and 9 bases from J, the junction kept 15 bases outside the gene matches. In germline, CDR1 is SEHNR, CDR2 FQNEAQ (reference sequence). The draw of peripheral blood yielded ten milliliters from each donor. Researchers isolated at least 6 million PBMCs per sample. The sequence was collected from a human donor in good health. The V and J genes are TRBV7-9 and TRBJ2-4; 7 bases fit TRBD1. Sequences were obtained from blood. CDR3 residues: CASSSMTGWGSIIQYF. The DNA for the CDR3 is TGTGCCAGCAGCTCTATGACAGGGTGGGGCAGTATCATTCAGTACTTC.